This T cell receptor (beta chain) was recorded in a study of T cell repertoires in cytomegalovirus infection. Study-wide context: TCR beta signatures that were public indicated CMV infection and matching HLA type.

Remarks on this clonotype: Its cognate antigen is unknown.

This CDR3 comprises 15 residues. Trimming took 4 bases from V and 3 from J; bases not matched to a gene: 5. Germline values: CDR1 ENHRY, CDR2 SYGVKD. TCRdb reanalysed the reads using MiXCR and keeps one entry per CDR3 protein. Altogether 380,000 or so distinct CDR3 sequences are present, roughly 34% being singletons, with the ten largest covering about 13%. The receptor was isolated from a human donor in good health (CMV status not recorded). Some clones in this sample may be carry-over from other donors' samples. V and J are TRBV10-3 and TRBJ2-3; 9 bases fit TRBD1. Specimen: cultured PBMCs, collected from culture after CMV antigen stimulation. CDR3 sequence (DNA): TGTGCCATCAGTGGAAAGACAGGGGGTACAGATACGCAGTATTTT. Protein: CAISGKTGGTDTQYF.